Sequencing of this T cell receptor beta chain was carried out in a study of T cell responses to AZD1222 COVID-19 vaccine. V was pared by 5 bases and J by 4 bases, with 17 bases between. CDR3 length equals 15 residues. Per germline, CDR1 SGHTA and CDR2 FQGNSA. This clone was recorded only once. Data came from immunoSEQ multiplex PCR; TCRdb stores just in-frame clones and leaves some out. The sample yields roughly 120,000 clones, over 75% seen once. This sequence originates from an adult in good health. The V and J genes are TRBV7-2 and TRBJ1-1; TRBD1 is a possible D gene (5 bases). The sample in question was peripheral blood, obtained on day 0 of AZD1222 vaccination. This CDR3 is CASSPREVRTTEAFF. DNA of the CDR3: TGTGCCAGCAGCCCCAGGGAGGTTAGGACCACTGAAGCTTTCTTT.